This TCR beta chain was captured in a study of blood T cell repertoires in COVID-19. This table comes from immunoSEQ multiplex PCR, and its TCRdb copy is limited to in-frame clones, with some not included. The sample contains 200,000 to 250,000 clones, about four fifths of which appear only once. Per germline, CDR1 KGHSH and CDR2 LQKENI. The CDR3 covers 15 residues. With 8 bases clipped from V and 4 bases from J, the junction kept 13 bases outside the gene matches. The sample comprised peripheral blood. The chain recombines TRBV18 with TRBJ2-7; TRBD1 matches 8 bases. This clonotype was obtained from a woman older than 75 with acute or convalescent COVID-19. The CDR3 bases are TGTGCCAGCACCAAGGGCGGCAGGGGGCAGTACGAGCAGTACTTC. Amino acid sequence: CASTKGGRGQYEQYF.